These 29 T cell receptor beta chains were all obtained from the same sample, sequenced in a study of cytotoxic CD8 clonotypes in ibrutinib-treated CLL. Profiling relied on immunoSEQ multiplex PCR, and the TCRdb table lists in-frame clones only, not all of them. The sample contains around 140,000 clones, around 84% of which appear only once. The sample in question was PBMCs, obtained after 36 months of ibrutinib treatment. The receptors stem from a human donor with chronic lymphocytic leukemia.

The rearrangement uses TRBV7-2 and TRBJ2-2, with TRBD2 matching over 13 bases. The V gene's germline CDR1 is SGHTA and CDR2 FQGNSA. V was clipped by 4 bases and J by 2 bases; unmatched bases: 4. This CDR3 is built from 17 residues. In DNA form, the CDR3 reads TGTGCCAGCAGCTCCGGACTAGCGGGGGCTAACACCGGGGAGCTGTTTTTT. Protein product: CASSSGLAGANTGELFF.

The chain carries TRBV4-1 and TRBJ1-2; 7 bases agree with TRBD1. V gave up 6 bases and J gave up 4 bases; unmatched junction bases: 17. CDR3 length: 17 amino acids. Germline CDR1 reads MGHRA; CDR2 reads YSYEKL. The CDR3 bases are TGCGCCAGCAGACAATTCAGAACGACAGGGCGGACCTATGGCTACACCTTC. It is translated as CASRQFRTTGRTYGYTF.

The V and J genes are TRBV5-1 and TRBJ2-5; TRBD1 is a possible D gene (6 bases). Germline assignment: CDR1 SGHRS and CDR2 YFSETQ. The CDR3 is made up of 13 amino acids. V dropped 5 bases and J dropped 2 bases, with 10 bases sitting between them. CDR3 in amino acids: CASRWTVQETQYF. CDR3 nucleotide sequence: TGCGCCAGCAGATGGACAGTTCAAGAGACCCAGTACTTC.

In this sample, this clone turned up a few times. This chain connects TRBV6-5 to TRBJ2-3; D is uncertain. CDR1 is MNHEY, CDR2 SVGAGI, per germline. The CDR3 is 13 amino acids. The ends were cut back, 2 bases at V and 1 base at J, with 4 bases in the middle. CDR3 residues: CASSYPGTDTQYF. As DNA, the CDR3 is TGTGCCAGCAGTTACCCGGGCACAGATACGCAGTATTTT.

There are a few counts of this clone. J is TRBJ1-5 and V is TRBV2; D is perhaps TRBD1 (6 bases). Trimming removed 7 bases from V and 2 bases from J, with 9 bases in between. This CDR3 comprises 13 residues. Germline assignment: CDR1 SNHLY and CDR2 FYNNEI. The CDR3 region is CASMGARNQPQHF. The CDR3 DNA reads TGTGCCAGCATGGGGGCCCGCAATCAGCCCCAGCATTTT.

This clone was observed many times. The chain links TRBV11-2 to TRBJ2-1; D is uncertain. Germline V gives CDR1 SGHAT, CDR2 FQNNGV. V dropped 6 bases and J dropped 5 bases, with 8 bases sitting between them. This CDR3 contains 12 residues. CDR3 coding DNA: TGTGCCAGCAGGGGGTTCGACAATGAGCAGTTCTTC. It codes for CASRGFDNEQFF.

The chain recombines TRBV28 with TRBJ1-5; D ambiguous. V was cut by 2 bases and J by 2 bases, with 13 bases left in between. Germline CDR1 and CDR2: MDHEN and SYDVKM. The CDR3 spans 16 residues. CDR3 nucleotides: TGTGCCAGCAGTTTAACCGGGAGCGGGGGCAATCAGCCCCAGCATTTT. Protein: CASSLTGSGGNQPQHF.

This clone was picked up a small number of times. In nucleotides, the CDR3 is TGTGCCAGCAGCTATAACAGGGTAGACACTGAAGCTTTCTTT. It specifies CASSYNRVDTEAFF. The rearrangement joins TRBV9 to TRBJ1-1; D is possibly TRBD1 (6 bases). The CDR3 is 14 residues long. Germline CDR1 is SGDLS and CDR2 is YYNGEE. V lost 4 bases, J lost 3 bases, and 13 bases lay in between.

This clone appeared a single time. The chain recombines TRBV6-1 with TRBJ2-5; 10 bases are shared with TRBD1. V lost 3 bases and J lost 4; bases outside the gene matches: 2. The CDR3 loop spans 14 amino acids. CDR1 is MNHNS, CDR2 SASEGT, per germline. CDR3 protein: CASSEGQGRETQYF. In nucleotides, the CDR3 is TGTGCCAGCAGTGAGGGACAGGGGCGAGAGACCCAGTACTTC.

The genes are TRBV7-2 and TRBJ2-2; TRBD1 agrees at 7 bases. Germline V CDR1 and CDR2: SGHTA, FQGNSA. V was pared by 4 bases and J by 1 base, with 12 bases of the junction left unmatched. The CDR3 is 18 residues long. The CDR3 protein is CASSSYAQGKRNTGELFF. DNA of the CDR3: TGTGCCAGCAGCTCTTACGCACAGGGGAAGCGGAACACCGGGGAGCTGTTTTTT.

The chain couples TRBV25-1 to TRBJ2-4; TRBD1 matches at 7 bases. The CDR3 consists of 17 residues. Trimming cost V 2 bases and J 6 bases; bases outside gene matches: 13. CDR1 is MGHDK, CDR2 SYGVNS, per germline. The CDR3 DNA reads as TGTGCCAGCAGTGAAAACTACAGGGGCAGTGGGGGAAACATTCAGTACTTC. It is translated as CASSENYRGSGGNIQYF.

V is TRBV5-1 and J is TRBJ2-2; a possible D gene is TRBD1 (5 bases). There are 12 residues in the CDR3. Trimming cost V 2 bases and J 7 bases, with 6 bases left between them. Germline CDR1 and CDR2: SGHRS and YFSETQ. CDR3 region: CASSFTGGELFF. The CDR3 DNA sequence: TGCGCCAGCAGCTTCACAGGCGGGGAGCTGTTTTTT.

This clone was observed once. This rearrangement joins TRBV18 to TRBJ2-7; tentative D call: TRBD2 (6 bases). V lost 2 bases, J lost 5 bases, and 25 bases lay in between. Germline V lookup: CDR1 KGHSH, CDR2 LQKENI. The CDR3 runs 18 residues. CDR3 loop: CASSPVGGRVSAPHEQYF. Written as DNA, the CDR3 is TGTGCCAGCTCACCAGTGGGAGGAAGGGTGAGTGCGCCCCACGAGCAGTACTTC.

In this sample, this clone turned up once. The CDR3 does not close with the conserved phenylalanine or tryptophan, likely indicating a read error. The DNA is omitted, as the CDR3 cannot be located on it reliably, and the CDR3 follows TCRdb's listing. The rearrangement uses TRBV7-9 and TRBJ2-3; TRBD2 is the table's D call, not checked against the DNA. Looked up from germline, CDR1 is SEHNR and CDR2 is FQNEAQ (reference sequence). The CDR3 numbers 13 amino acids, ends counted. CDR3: CASSLVRLAGAFL.

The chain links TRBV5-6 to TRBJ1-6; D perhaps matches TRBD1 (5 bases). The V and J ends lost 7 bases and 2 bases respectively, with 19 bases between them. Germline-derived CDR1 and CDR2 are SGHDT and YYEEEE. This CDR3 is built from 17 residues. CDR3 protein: CASLDRRTGAYNSPLHF. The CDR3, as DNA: TGTGCCAGCTTAGATAGGAGGACGGGGGCCTATAATTCACCCCTCCACTTT.

For the CDR3, the DNA is TGTGCCAGTAGTATTTCAGGCGTGAACACTGAAGCTTTCTTT. Its translation: CASSISGVNTEAFF. The chain combines TRBV19 with TRBJ1-1; D gene unclear. V was shortened by 3 bases and J by 0 bases, with 8 bases between the two germline ends. This CDR3 has 14 amino acids. The germline V gene has CDR1 LNHDA and CDR2 SQIVND (reference sequence). The variable domain in full, completed from reference TRBV19 and TRBJ1-1, reads DGGITQSPKYLFRKEGQNVTLSCEQNLNHDAMYWYRQDPGQGLRLIYYSQIVNDFQKGDIAEGYSVSREKKESFPLTVTSAQKNPTAFYLCASSISGVNTEAFFGQGTRLTVV.

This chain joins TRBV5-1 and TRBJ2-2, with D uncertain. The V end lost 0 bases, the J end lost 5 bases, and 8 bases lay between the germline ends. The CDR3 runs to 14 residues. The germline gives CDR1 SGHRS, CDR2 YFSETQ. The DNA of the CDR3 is TGCGCCAGCAGCTTGGGGCATATTACCGGGGAGCTGTTTTTT. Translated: CASSLGHITGELFF.

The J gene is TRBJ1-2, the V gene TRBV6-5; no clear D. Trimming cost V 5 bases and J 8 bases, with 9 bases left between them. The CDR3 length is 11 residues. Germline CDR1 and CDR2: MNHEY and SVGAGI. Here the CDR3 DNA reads TGTGCCAGCAGTAACGGTAGGGGCTACACCTTC. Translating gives CASSNGRGYTF.

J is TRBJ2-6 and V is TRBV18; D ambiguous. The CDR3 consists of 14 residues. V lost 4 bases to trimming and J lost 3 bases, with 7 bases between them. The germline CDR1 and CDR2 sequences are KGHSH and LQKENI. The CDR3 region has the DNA TGTGCCAGCTCACGAAAGAGTGGGGCCAACGTCCTGACTTTC. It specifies CASSRKSGANVLTF.

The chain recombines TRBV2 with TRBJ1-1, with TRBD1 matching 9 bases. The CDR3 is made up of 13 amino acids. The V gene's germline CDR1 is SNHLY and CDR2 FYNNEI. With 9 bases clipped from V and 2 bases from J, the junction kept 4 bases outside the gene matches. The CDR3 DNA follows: TGTGCCAGACAAACAGGGGGCAACACTGAAGCTTTCTTT. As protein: CARQTGGNTEAFF.

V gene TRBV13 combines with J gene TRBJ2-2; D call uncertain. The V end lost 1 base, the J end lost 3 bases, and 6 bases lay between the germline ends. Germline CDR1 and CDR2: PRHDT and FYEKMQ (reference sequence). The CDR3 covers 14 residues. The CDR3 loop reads CASSLAGDTGELFF. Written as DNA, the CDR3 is TGTGCCAGCAGCTTAGCTGGGGACACCGGGGAGCTGTTTTTT. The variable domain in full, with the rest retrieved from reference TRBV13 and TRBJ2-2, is AAGVIQSPRHLIKEKRETATLKCYPIPRHDTVYWYQQGPGQDPQFLISFYEKMQSDKGSIPDRFSAQQFSDYHSELNMSSLELGDSALYFCASSLAGDTGELFFGEGSRLTVL.

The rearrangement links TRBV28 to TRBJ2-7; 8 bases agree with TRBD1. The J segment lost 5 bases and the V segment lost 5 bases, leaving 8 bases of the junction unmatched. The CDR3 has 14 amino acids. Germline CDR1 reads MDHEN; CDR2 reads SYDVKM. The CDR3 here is CASSPLDRGNEQYF. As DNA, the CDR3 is TGTGCCAGCAGTCCCTTAGACAGGGGAAACGAGCAGTACTTC.

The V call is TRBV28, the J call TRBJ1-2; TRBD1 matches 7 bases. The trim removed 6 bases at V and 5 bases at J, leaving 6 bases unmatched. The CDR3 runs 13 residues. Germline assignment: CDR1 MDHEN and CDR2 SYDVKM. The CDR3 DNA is TGTGCCAGCAGAGCGGACAGGTCTTATGGCTACACCTTC. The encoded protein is CASRADRSYGYTF.

The CDR3 sequence is CASSKEGSNYSNQPQHF. DNA of the CDR3: TGTGCCAGCAGCAAAGAGGGCAGCAATTATAGCAATCAGCCCCAGCATTTT. The J gene is TRBJ1-5, the V gene TRBV21-1. TRBV21-1 is a recognized pseudogene. The CDR3 has 17 amino acids.

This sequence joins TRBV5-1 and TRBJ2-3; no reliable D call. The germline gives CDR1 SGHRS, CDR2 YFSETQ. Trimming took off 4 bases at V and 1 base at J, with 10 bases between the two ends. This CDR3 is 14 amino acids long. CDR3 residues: CASSLAARTDTQYF. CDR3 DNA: TGCGCCAGCAGCCTCGCGGCCCGCACAGATACGCAGTATTTT. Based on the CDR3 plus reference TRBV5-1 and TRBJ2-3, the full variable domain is KAGVTQTPRYLIKTRGQQVTLSCSPISGHRSVSWYQQTPGQGLQFLFEYFSETQRNKGNFPGRFSGRQFSNSRSEMNVSTLELGDSALYLCASSLAARTDTQYFGPGTRLTVL.

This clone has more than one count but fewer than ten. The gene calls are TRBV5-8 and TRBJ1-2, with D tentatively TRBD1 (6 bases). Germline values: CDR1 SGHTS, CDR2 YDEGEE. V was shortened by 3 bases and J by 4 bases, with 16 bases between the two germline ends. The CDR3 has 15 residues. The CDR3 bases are TGTGCCAGCAGCTGGACAGCCGAGAAAGGCTATGGCTACACCTTC. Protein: CASSWTAEKGYGYTF.

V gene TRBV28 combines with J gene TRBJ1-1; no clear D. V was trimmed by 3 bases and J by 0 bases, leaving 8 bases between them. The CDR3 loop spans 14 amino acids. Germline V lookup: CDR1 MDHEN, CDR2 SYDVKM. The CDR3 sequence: CASSLHSLNTEAFF. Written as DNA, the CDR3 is TGTGCCAGCAGTTTGCACAGTTTGAACACTGAAGCTTTCTTT.

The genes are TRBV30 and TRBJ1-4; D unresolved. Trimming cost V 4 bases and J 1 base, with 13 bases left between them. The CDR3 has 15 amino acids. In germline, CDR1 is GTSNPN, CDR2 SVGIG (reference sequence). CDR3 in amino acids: CAWNPKHGTNEKLFF. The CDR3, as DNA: TGTGCCTGGAACCCCAAACACGGAACTAATGAAAAACTGTTTTTT. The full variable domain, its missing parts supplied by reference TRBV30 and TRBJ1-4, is SQTIHQWPATLVQPVGSPLSLECTVEGTSNPNLYWYRQAAGRGLQLLFYSVGIGQISSEVPQNLSASRPQDRQFILSSKKLLLSDSGFYLCAWNPKHGTNEKLFFGSGTQLSVL.

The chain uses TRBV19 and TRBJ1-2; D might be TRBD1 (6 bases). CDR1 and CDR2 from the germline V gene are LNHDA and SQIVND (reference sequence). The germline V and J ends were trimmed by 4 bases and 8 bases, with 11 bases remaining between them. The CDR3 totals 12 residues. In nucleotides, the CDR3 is TGTGCCAGTAGTAACAGGGAAGACGGCTACACCTTC. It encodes CASSNREDGYTF.